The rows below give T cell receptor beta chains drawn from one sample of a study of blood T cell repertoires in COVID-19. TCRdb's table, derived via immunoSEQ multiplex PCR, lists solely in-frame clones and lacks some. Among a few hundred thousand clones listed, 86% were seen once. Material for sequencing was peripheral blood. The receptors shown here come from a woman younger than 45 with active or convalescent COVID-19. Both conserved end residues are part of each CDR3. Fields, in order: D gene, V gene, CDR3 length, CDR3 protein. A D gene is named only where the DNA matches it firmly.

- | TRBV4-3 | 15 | CASSQDLAGNSPLHF
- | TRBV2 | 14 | CASRVGGQGYGYTF
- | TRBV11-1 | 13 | CASSLEGSTEAFF
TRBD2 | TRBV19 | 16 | CASSARLAGSTDTQYF
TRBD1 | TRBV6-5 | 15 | CASTRGQGKAQPQHF
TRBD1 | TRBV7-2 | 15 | CASSTMTGGFLALHF
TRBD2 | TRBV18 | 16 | CASSPRGSGGTDTQYF
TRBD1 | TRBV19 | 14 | CASSIGTEIYGYTF
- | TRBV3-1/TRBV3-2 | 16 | CASSQEVGGPSDTQYF
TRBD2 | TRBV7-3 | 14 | CASSPLAGVGEQFF
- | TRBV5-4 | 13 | CASSLAAAETQYF
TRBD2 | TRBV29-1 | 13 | CSVETSGGTAPFF
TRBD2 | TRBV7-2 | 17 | CASSLGVNGGVQETQYF
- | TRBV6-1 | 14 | CASSEQGSYYGYTF
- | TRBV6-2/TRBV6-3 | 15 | CASSYGQVVNTEAFF
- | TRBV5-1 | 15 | CASSLVTGPNTEAFF
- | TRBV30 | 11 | CAWNGAAEAFF